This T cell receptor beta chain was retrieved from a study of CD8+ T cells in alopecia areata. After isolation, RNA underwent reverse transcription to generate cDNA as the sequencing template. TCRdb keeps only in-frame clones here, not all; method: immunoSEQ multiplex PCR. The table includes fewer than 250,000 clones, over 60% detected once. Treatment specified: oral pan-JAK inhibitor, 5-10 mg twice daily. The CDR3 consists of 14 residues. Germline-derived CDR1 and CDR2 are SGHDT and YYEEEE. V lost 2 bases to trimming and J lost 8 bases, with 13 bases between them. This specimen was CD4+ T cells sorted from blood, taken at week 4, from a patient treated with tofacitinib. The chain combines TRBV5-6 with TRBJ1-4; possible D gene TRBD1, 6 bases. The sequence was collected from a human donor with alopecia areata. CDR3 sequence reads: CASSFGTPGEKLFF. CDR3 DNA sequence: TGTGCCAGCAGCTTCGGGACACCGGGGGAAAAACTGTTTTTT.